These T cell receptor beta chains were read from a single sample in a study of blood T cells in healthy people across ages. TCRdb re-called the 5' RACE reads through MiXCR, storing one row per CDR3 protein. The data contain about 1,600,000 distinct CDR3 sequences, around 42% of them singletons. Sequencing was carried out using blood. The receptors originated from a woman in her late teens or twenties in good health. The CDR3 runs from the conserved cysteine through the conserved F or W. A D gene is named only where the DNA matches it firmly. Clone size is given for some rows only: seen once, a few or many times, or a class if the clone is expanded.

TRBJ1-3 . few TRBV2 TGTGCCAGCACCCCCTTACAGGCTGGAAACACCATATATTTT CASTPLQAGNTIYF
TRBJ2-2 . . TRBV2 TGTGCCAGCAGTGAAAGAAGACAGGACTCAATGAACACCGGGGAGCTGTTTTTT CASSERRQDSMNTGELFF
TRBJ2-5 TRBD2 few TRBV5-1 TGCGCCAGCAGCTTCGGGACTACCATCCTTGAGACCCAGTACTTC CASSFGTTILETQYF
TRBJ1-6 . . TRBV28 TGTGCCAGCTCACCTGCGAGCGCGGGTAATTCACCCCTCCACTTT CASSPASAGNSPLHF
TRBJ2-3 . . TRBV9 TGTGCCAGCAGCCCCAGCCCCAAGGGAGCAGATACGCAGTATTTT CASSPSPKGADTQYF
TRBJ2-7 TRBD1 . TRBV12-3/TRBV12-4 TGTGCCAGCAGTTTCGCCCCAGGACAGGCGACTGAGCAGTACTTC CASSFAPGQATEQYF
TRBJ2-7 . . TRBV20-1 TGCAGTGCTCCGGGACAATCCACCTACGAGCAGTACTTC CSAPGQSTYEQYF
TRBJ2-1 . . TRBV6-6 TGTGCCGGCGGGCAGGCCTACAATGAGCAGTTCTTC CAGGQAYNEQFF
TRBJ2-1 TRBD1 . TRBV6-1 TGTGCCAGCAGTGAAGCTTGGGACAGGGGTTTCGGTGAGCAGTTCTTC CASSEAWDRGFGEQFF
TRBJ1-4 . . TRBV6-6 TGTGCCAGCAGTTACTCGCCCTCAACTAATGAAAAACTGTTTTTT CASSYSPSTNEKLFF
TRBJ2-7 TRBD2 . TRBV5-1 TGCGCCAGCAGCTCGGGGGGGACGGTGGACGAGCAGTACTTC CASSSGGTVDEQYF
TRBJ1-2 . few TRBV10-3 TGTGCCATCAGTGAAGGCGGGAACTATGGCTACACCTTC CAISEGGNYGYTF
TRBJ1-2 . . TRBV29-1 TGCAGCGTCTCTAGGGGCCTCTATGGCTACACCTTC CSVSRGLYGYTF
TRBJ1-5 . few TRBV7-9 TGTGCCAGCAGCGCCGCGAGGGGTGGCAATCAGCCCCAGCATTTT CASSAARGGNQPQHF
TRBJ1-4 TRBD1 . TRBV25-1 TGTGCCAGCAGTGAGTGGGACCAAGGACAGGGGAAACTGTTTTTT CASSEWDQGQGKLFF
TRBJ1-1 TRBD1 . TRBV4-1 TGCGCCAGCAGCCAGACCGGGACAGGGATCTTCACTGAAGCTTTCTTT CASSQTGTGIFTEAFF
TRBJ1-1 . few TRBV10-3 TGTGCCATCAGTGAGTCAAGGGCTGAAGCTTTCTTT CAISESRAEAFF
TRBJ2-1 . . TRBV5-1 TGCGCCAGCAGCTTGCTCCTAGGGGCTGGGGATGAGCAGTTCTTC CASSLLLGAGDEQFF
TRBJ2-3 TRBD2 once TRBV20-1 TGCAGTGCTTCCGGGGCGGGAGGTGTCACAGATACGCAGTATTTT CSASGAGGVTDTQYF
TRBJ2-7 . once TRBV6-1 TGTGCCAGCCTTCTGGGGACGCCGACTTTCTACGAGCAGTACTTC CASLLGTPTFYEQYF
TRBJ2-7 TRBD2 many TRBV2 TGCGCCAGCAGAGCGGGGACTAGCGGTTACGAGCAGTACTTC CASRAGTSGYEQYF
TRBJ2-1 . many TRBV12-3/TRBV12-4 TGTGCCAGCAGTGACCCGGGTTCGTACAATGAGCAGTTCTTC CASSDPGSYNEQFF
TRBJ2-7 TRBD2 . TRBV5-1 TGCACCAGCAGCGTCCGGGACTACTCCTACGAGCAGTACTTC CTSSVRDYSYEQYF
TRBJ2-1 . few TRBV7-9 TGTGCCAGCCCTGTTCGGCCCGACTACGGGAATGAGCAGTTCTTC CASPVRPDYGNEQFF
TRBJ2-3 TRBD2 few TRBV12-3/TRBV12-4 TGTGCCAGCAGTTTAGTAGCGGGAGGGGGCGGGACAGATACGCAGTATTTT CASSLVAGGGGTDTQYF
TRBJ2-1 TRBD2 . TRBV20-1 TGCAGTGCTGGAAGACTAGCGGGGGGACATGAGCAGTTCTTC CSAGRLAGGHEQFF
TRBJ1-4 TRBD1 . TRBV20-1 TGCAGTGGGAGGGGACAGGGGTATGAAAAACTGTTTTTT CSGRGQGYEKLFF
TRBJ1-2 . . TRBV5-1 TGCGCCAGCAGCCCCCCCGGGGGTTCCCACTATGGCTACACCTTC CASSPPGGSHYGYTF
TRBJ2-3 . . TRBV6-5 TGTGCCAGCAGTTACTCGATCACGGGCACAGATACGCAGTATTTT CASSYSITGTDTQYF
TRBJ1-5 TRBD1 few TRBV10-3 TGTGCCATCAGTGAGCGGGGACAGGCTGTGGGACAGCCCCAGCATTTT CAISERGQAVGQPQHF
TRBJ2-7 . . TRBV20-1 TGCAGTGGGGCAGAATCCTACGAGCAGTACTTC CSGAESYEQYF
TRBJ2-7 TRBD2 . TRBV2 TGTGCCAGCAGTGAAACGGCGGGGGGATACTACGAGCAGTACTTC CASSETAGGYYEQYF
TRBJ2-2 . few TRBV29-1 TGCAGCGCCGGGGGCGGGGTGCTCACCGGGGAGCTGTTTTTT CSAGGGVLTGELFF
TRBJ2-5 . few TRBV20-1 TGCGGGGGCAGAGACCAAGAGACCCAGTACTTC CGGRDQETQYF
TRBJ2-5 TRBD1 few TRBV6-5 TGTGCCAGCACCAAGGGACAGAACCAAGAGACCCAGTACTTC CASTKGQNQETQYF
TRBJ2-5 TRBD1 . TRBV6-5 TGTGCCAGCAGTTATACCAGGGGGCGAAATGAGCAGTACTTC CASSYTRGRNEQYF
TRBJ2-5 . few TRBV12-3/TRBV12-4 TGTGCCAGCAGGGAGAGAACCACGGGAGTAGCAGAGACCCAGTACTTC CASRERTTGVAETQYF
TRBJ2-3 . . TRBV4-1 TGCGCCAGCAGCCCAGAGCTAGCAGGAGGTACGCAGTATTTT CASSPELAGGTQYF
TRBJ1-5 . . TRBV2 TGTGCCAGCAATGGACAGTCCAGCGGGCCCCAGCATTTT CASNGQSSGPQHF
TRBJ2-1 . . TRBV13 TGTGCCAGCAGGCCTGGGGGGCGGGGGTACAATGAGCAGTTCTTC CASRPGGRGYNEQFF
TRBJ1-5 TRBD1 . TRBV12-3/TRBV12-4 TGTGCCAGCAGCCGGACAGGGAGGAATCAGCCCCAGCATTTT CASSRTGRNQPQHF
TRBJ2-7 TRBD2 . TRBV10-3 TGTGCCATCAGGAAGGTTAGCGGGACCCACGAGCAGTACTTC CAIRKVSGTHEQYF
TRBJ2-2 . few TRBV4-3 TGCGCCAGCAGCCAAGATAGGGCCGGGGAGCTGTTTTTT CASSQDRAGELFF
TRBJ1-2 TRBD1 . TRBV18 TGTGCCAGCTCCCGCGCCGGGACAGGGGGATATGGCTACACCTTC CASSRAGTGGYGYTF
TRBJ2-7 TRBD1 . TRBV20-1 TGCAGTGCTCGACAGGGTCCCAACGAGCAGTACTTC CSARQGPNEQYF
TRBJ2-7 TRBD2 . TRBV18 TGTGCCAGCTCACGCCTAGCGGACTCCCTCGAGCAGTACTTC CASSRLADSLEQYF
TRBJ2-7 TRBD2 few TRBV3-1 TGTGCCAGCAGCCAGCGTAGCGGGACTATAGTACCCTACGAGCAGTACTTC CASSQRSGTIVPYEQYF
TRBJ1-2 TRBD1 . TRBV3-1 TGTGCCAGCAGTCGAGCTTGGACAGGGGGCTTTAGTGGCTACACCTTC CASSRAWTGGFSGYTF
TRBJ1-3 . . TRBV7-9 TGTGCCAGCAGAGTCTCTGCAGGCGGAAACACCATATATTTT CASRVSAGGNTIYF
TRBJ2-5 TRBD2 many TRBV12-3/TRBV12-4 TGTGCCAGCAGCTCTAGCGGGGGCGGCGAGACCCAGTACTTC CASSSSGGGETQYF
TRBJ2-5 . few TRBV5-5 TGTGCCAGCAGCTTGGTTAGCGAAGAGACCCAGTACTTC CASSLVSEETQYF
TRBJ1-6 . . TRBV6-6 TGTGCCAGCAGTTTCCGGACAGCAGATAATTCACCCCTCCACTTT CASSFRTADNSPLHF
TRBJ1-2 . . TRBV25-1 TGTGCCAGTCAAGCCCAGGGCGGCTACACCTTC CASQAQGGYTF
TRBJ1-2 . few TRBV3-1 TGTGCCAGCAGACCGGGGGGTAACTATGGCTACACCTTC CASRPGGNYGYTF
TRBJ1-3 . . TRBV27 TGTGCCAGCAGTCTACGGACGCCCTACTCTGGAAACACCATATATTTT CASSLRTPYSGNTIYF
TRBJ2-1 . . TRBV2 TGTGCCAGCAGGGGCGGACGCCAGGGATACAATGAGCAGTTCTTC CASRGGRQGYNEQFF
TRBJ2-1 . few TRBV2 TGTGCCAGCAGTCAAAACCAGGAGGAGTTCTTC CASSQNQEEFF
TRBJ2-1 . few TRBV30 TGTGCCTGGAGTTCGATTGAGGAGCAGTTCTTC CAWSSIEEQFF
TRBJ1-2 . . TRBV28 TGTGCCAGCACTGACGGGTCAGGGCTTCCTGGCTACACCTTC CASTDGSGLPGYTF
TRBJ2-7 . . TRBV2 TGTGCCAGCAGGGTAGTTGGCAGGACTTCCTACGAGCAGTACTTC CASRVVGRTSYEQYF